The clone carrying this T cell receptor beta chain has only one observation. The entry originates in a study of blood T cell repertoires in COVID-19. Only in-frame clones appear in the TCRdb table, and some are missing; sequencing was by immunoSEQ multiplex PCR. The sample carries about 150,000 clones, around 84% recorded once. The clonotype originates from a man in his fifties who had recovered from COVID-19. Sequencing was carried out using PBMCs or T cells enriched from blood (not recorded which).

CDR3 DNA: TGTGCCAGCAGTTACTCCCCAGGTACCATTAGGAACACTGAAGCTTTCTTT. This encodes CASSYSPGTIRNTEAFF. The V and J genes are TRBV6-2 or TRBV6-3 and TRBJ1-1, with D uncertain. Germline V gene data show CDR1 as MNHEY and CDR2 as SVGEGT. Trimming removed 0 bases from V and 1 base from J, with 15 bases in between. The CDR3 sequence is 17 residues long.